The sequence of this TCR beta chain was determined in a study of healthy donors' naive CD4 and CD8 T cells. Whole-study findings and limits: Possible naive T cell homeostatic proliferation bias remained unaddressed.

Sorting defined naive CD4+ as CD4+CD8-CD45RO-CD45RA+ and naive CD8+ as CD8+CD4-CD45RA+CD27bright. J lost 6 bases, V lost 0 bases, and 8 bases had no gene match. Germline V gene lookup returns CDR1 DFQATT and CDR2 SNEGSKA (reference sequence). This CDR3 region has 15 residues. TCR libraries were built from 400 to 650 ng of total RNA by linear amplification. In TCRdb, the reads were re-called with MiXCR into one record per CDR3 protein. Of some 190,000 distinct CDR3 sequences in the sample, 65% to 75% were seen once. A word on this clonotype: Its antigen is unknown.

This receptor was taken from a pool of human donors in good health; the sample pools cells from several healthy donors. The chain uses TRBV20-1 and TRBJ2-7, with 10 bases that match TRBD2. Sequenced: naive CD4+ and CD8+ T cells sorted from blood, pooled from several donors. Written as DNA, the CDR3 is TGCAGTGCTAGAGATTTCGCTAGCGGGAGCGGCGAGCAGTACTTC. Translation gives CSARDFASGSGEQYF.